This record covers a single TCR beta chain. This receptor's antigen is unknown. Within one base of it there is no much larger clone, and no base qualities were kept. These data come from a study of blood T cell repertoires in COVID-19 (dated by TCRdb to 2018 to 2021). For context, the study as a whole: Collaborator samples came from the United States, Italy and Spain and covered acute and convalescent phases of COVID-19. The samples were drawn from two sources: the first 160 participants of the ongoing ImmuneRACE study, and fewer than 1,500 subjects contributed by 6 global collaborators. A freely available public database, intended as a resource for researchers studying the immune response to SARS-CoV-2, is where the repertoires were released. Subjects who had been exposed to COVID-19, were actively infected with it, or had recovered from it provided the deeply sampled blood TCRbeta repertoires that made up the dataset. The prospective study material was composed of cDNA or gDNA derived from T cells, B-cell-depleted T cells, or PBMCs. The sample metadata nearly always contained a de-identified subject ID, COVID-19 status, age in years and sex. Where available, HLA class I and class II types were obtained from metadata supplied by the sample provider rather than from assay-based typing.

From the cysteine up to the phenylalanine, the CDR3 has a length of 17 residues. Only CDR3 DNA is held: 51 bases, read in frame from base 1. The trim is 6 bases for V and 0 bases for J, with a gap of 24 bases between the germline ends. The germline V gene sets CDR1 to SQVTM and CDR2 to ANQGSEA. On the study overall, not on this receptor specifically: The amount of clinical and demographic metadata varied by source and participant and was provided uncurated.

The collaborating institutions used their own protocols to collect whole blood in K2EDTA tubes. For TCRbeta analysis, collaborator samples were shipped as frozen whole blood, as isolated PBMCs, or as DNA extracted from either sample type. TCRbeta CDR3 regions were amplified from genomic DNA by means of the immunoSEQ Assay, a bias-controlled multiplex PCR. Concerning the study's data processing: Nucleated cell counts per sample were estimated from amplification of reference gene primers within the assay. To quantify the absolute abundance of each unique TCRbeta CDR3 rearrangement, sequence reads were collapsed and filtered. For each sample, productive Simpson clonality was calculated as the square root of Simpson's diversity index across productive rearrangements. The table comes from immuneACCESS by way of TCRdb, which keeps in-frame sequences with V and J called. Part of the clones is missing from these tables; in studies checked, under half for an unresolved V gene and the rest for unknown reasons. The DNA was the basis for D and trimming; V, J and clone size are from that table. This sample has more than 120,000 clones in its table, and 87% of those were observed once. Jointly, the top ten make up just under 0.95% of the sample.

Recombination connected TRBV29-1 to TRBJ2-7; TRBD2 is a possible D gene, resting on 6 matching bases. Sequencing was performed on peripheral blood. The receptor was derived from a woman aged 45-65 years with acute or convalescent COVID-19. The CDR3 protein is CSVYGRSGRYSSYEQYF. The DNA reads as follows: TGCAGCGTCTACGGGAGATCGGGAAGGTATAGCTCCTACGAGCAGTACTTC.